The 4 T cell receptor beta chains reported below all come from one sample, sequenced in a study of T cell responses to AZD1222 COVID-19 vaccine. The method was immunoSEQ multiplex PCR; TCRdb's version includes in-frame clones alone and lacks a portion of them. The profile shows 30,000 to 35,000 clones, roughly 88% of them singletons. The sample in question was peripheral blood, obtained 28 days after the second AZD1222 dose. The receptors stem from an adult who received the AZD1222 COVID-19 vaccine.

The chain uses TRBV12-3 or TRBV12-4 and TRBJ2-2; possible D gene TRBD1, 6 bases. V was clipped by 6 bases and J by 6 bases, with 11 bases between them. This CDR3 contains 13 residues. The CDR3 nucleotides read TGTGCCAGCAGGCGAGGGGGTGCCGGGGAGCTGTTTTTT. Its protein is CASRRGGAGELFF.

The CDR3: CSVGRQGETQYF. CDR3 nucleotides: TGCAGCGTTGGTAGGCAGGGAGAGACCCAGTACTTC. The rearrangement joins TRBV29-1 to TRBJ2-5, with TRBD1 as a possible D gene (5 bases). V gave up 4 bases and J gave up 4 bases, with 10 bases separating them. Germline V lookup: CDR1 SQVTM, CDR2 ANQGSEA. The length of the CDR3 is 12 residues.

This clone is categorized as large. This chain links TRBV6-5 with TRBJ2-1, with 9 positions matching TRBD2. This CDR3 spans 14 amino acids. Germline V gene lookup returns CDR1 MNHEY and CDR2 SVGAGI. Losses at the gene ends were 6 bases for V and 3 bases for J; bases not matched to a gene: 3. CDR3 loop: CASRLTSGYNEQFF. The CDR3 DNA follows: TGTGCCAGCAGGTTGACTAGCGGCTACAATGAGCAGTTCTTC.

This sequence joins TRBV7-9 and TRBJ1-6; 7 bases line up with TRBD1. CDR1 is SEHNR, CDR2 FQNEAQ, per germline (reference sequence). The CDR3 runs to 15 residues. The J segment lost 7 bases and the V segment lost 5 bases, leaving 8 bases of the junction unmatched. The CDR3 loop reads CASSIRQGSNSPLHF. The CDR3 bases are TGTGCCAGCAGCATCCGACAGGGCTCGAATTCACCCCTCCACTTT. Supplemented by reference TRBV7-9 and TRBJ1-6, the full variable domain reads DTGVSQNPRHKITKRGQNVTFRCDPISEHNRLYWYRQTLGQGPEFLTYFQNEAQLEKSRLLSDRFSAERPKGSFSTLEIQRTEQGDSAMYLCASSIRQGSNSPLHFGNGTRLTVT.